The 27 T cell receptor beta chains in this list originate from one sample, sequenced in a study of cytomegalovirus exposure and HLA in healthy donors. Only in-frame clones appear in the TCRdb table, and some are missing; sequencing was by immunoSEQ multiplex PCR. The sample lists approximately 270,000 clones; about 86% were seen once. The sequenced sample consisted of PBMCs. The receptor source for this set is a young woman in good health and CMV-seronegative.

The J gene is TRBJ1-1, the V gene TRBV29-1; 7 bases map to TRBD1. J was trimmed by 0 bases and V by 3 bases; bases with no gene match: 7. This CDR3 has 15 residues. From germline, CDR1 is SQVTM and CDR2 ANQGSEA. The CDR3 DNA sequence: TGCAGCGTTGAGCTCGGGACAGCTATGAACACTGAAGCTTTCTTT. Translating gives CSVELGTAMNTEAFF.

The chain joins TRBV2 to TRBJ2-7, with 8 bases identical to TRBD1. J was trimmed by 4 bases and V by 3 bases; bases with no gene match: 5. Germline V gene data show CDR1 as SNHLY and CDR2 as FYNNEI. The CDR3 consists of 14 residues. The CDR3 nucleotides read TGTGCCAGCAGTGAGAACAGGGGGATTTACGAGCAGTACTTC. It encodes CASSENRGIYEQYF.

The rearrangement joins TRBV29-1 to TRBJ2-1, with 10 bases matching TRBD2. The CDR3 spans 14 residues. Germline assignment: CDR1 SQVTM and CDR2 ANQGSEA. The V and J ends lost 3 bases and 10 bases, in that order; junction bases with no gene match: 9. This CDR3 reads CSVDGVAGGREQFF. CDR3 in DNA: TGCAGCGTTGATGGGGTAGCGGGAGGAAGGGAGCAGTTCTTC.

V usage is TRBV6-5 and J usage is TRBJ1-1; tentative D call: TRBD1 (5 bases). The CDR3 length is 14 residues. Trimming removed 7 bases at V and 2 bases at J, with 14 bases between. The germline V gene has CDR1 MNHEY and CDR2 SVGAGI. The CDR3 bases are TGTGCCAGCAAACTAGGGGACTTCAACACTGAAGCTTTCTTT. It encodes CASKLGDFNTEAFF.

The chain carries TRBV5-1 and TRBJ1-3, with D possibly TRBD1 on 6 matching bases. This CDR3 has 16 amino acids. Per germline, CDR1 SGHRS and CDR2 YFSETQ. Trimming took off 4 bases at V and 2 bases at J, with 16 bases between the two ends. CDR3 sequence: CASSEQGHQTGNTIYF. CDR3 DNA sequence: TGCGCCAGCAGCGAACAGGGACATCAAACTGGAAACACCATATATTTT.

The genes are TRBV5-4 and TRBJ2-7; TRBD2 matches at 15 bases. Germline trimming cut 4 bases from V and 7 bases from J; bases unmatched to any gene: 9. The germline V gene has CDR1 SGHNT and CDR2 YYREEE (reference sequence). CDR3 size: 16 residues. Written as DNA, the CDR3 is TGTGCCAGCAGCATTCCCGGGACTAGCGGGAGGCGGGAGCAGTACTTC. Translation: CASSIPGTSGRREQYF.

The rearrangement links TRBV5-4 to TRBJ2-1; D might be TRBD2 (6 bases). Germline-derived CDR1 and CDR2 are SGHNT and YYREEE (reference sequence). This CDR3 region has 16 residues. V dropped 1 base and J dropped 4 bases, with 15 bases sitting between them. The CDR3 DNA reads as TGTGCCAGCAGCTTGTGGCTAGCGAGGTTATACAATGAGCAGTTCTTC. Residues: CASSLWLARLYNEQFF.

The V gene is TRBV7-6, the J gene TRBJ1-3; D unclear. Germline CDR1 reads SGHVS; CDR2 reads FNYEAQ. Trimming cost V 1 base and J 8 bases, with 15 bases left between them. This CDR3 contains 15 residues. The DNA for the CDR3 is TGTGCCAGCAGCTTAGGAGCCAGTGGGCAAGACACCATATATTTT. Amino acid sequence: CASSLGASGQDTIYF.

J is TRBJ1-4 and V is TRBV2; D may be TRBD1 (5 bases). The CDR3 runs 15 residues. Trimming stripped 5 bases from V and 7 bases from J, with 17 bases between. Germline V gene sequence: CDR1 SNHLY, CDR2 FYNNEI. The CDR3 coding sequence is TGTGCCAGCAGTCCCCCCCGGGGGTCGAGTGAAAAACTGTTTTTT. Protein sequence: CASSPPRGSSEKLFF. The full variable domain, completed using reference TRBV2 and TRBJ1-4, is EPEVTQTPSHQVTQMGQEVILRCVPISNHLYFYWYRQILGQKVEFLVSFYNNEISEKSEIFDDQFSVERPDGSNFTLKIRSTKLEDSAMYFCASSPPRGSSEKLFFGSGTQLSVL.

The chain is built from TRBV27 and TRBJ1-2; D gene uncertain. The CDR3 contains 14 residues. Germline CDR1 MNHEY, CDR2 SMNVEV (reference sequence). V lost 4 bases and J 4 bases, leaving 13 bases between the germline ends. CDR3 region: CASSSLMTLYGYTF. DNA of the CDR3: TGTGCCAGCAGTTCACTCATGACACTCTATGGCTACACCTTC.

The chain combines TRBV10-1 with TRBJ2-7, with a weak D call TRBD2 (6 bases). The CDR3 loop spans 14 amino acids. The V end lost 0 bases, the J end lost 3 bases, and 9 bases lay between the germline ends. Per germline, CDR1 WNHNN and CDR2 SYGVQD (reference sequence). The CDR3 protein is CASSESGGNYEQYF. The CDR3 DNA follows: TGCGCCAGCAGTGAGTCTGGCGGGAACTACGAGCAGTACTTC.

This chain links TRBV8-2 with TRBJ1-5; the table's TRBD1 call for D was not verified on the DNA. TRBV8-2 is recorded as a pseudogene. The CDR3 consists of 23 residues. CDR3 sequence: CGSASAALHRGVEDPRGNQPQHF. CDR3 sequence (DNA): TGTGGCAGTGCATCCGCAGCCCTGCACAGGGGCGTCGAGGACCCTAGGGGCAATCAGCCCCAGCATTTT.

The CDR3, as DNA: TGTGCCAGCAGTGGCCGGGACACTCCCCGGGGTGAGCAGTTCTTC. Protein product: CASSGRDTPRGEQFF. This chain uses TRBV6-1 with TRBJ2-1, with D possibly being TRBD1 (6 bases). This CDR3 region has 15 residues. V was pared by 4 bases and J by 9 bases, with 19 bases between. CDR1 is MNHNS and CDR2 is SASEGT in the germline V gene.

The J gene is TRBJ1-1, the V gene TRBV7-9, with a possible D match to TRBD1 (5 bases). Germline CDR1 SEHNR, CDR2 FQNEAQ (reference sequence). This CDR3 comprises 14 residues. V was clipped by 4 bases and J by 5 bases, with 14 bases between them. The CDR3 DNA reads TGTGCCAGCAGCTATGTTCTGGGGGGGACTGAAGCTTTCTTT. Translated: CASSYVLGGTEAFF.

This clone showed up just once. The rearrangement joins TRBV6-5 to TRBJ2-7; TRBD1 matches at 9 bases. CDR3 size: 15 residues. Germline V gene data show CDR1 as MNHEY and CDR2 as SVGAGI. Losses at the gene ends were 1 base for V and 5 bases for J; bases not matched to a gene: 6. CDR3 sequence: CASSYLGTGRNEQYF. CDR3 DNA sequence: TGTGCCAGCAGTTACTTAGGGACAGGGAGGAACGAGCAGTACTTC.

The chain couples TRBV29-1 to TRBJ1-1; D possibly corresponds to TRBD1 (5 bases). Germline loops: CDR1 SQVTM, CDR2 ANQGSEA. The CDR3 contains 13 residues. V gave up 2 bases and J gave up 1 base, with 8 bases separating them. The CDR3 reads CSVEQGQNTEAFF. Here the CDR3 DNA reads TGCAGCGTTGAACAAGGACAGAACACTGAAGCTTTCTTT.

The chain carries TRBV28 and TRBJ1-6, with 8 bases matching TRBD1. Germline V CDR1 and CDR2: MDHEN, SYDVKM. CDR3 length: 16 residues. The ends lost 3 bases at V and 9 bases at J; junction bases unmatched: 10. CDR3: CASSFGKGQESSPLHF. CDR3 nucleotide sequence: TGTGCCAGCAGTTTTGGGAAGGGACAGGAAAGTTCACCCCTCCACTTT.

This clone was picked up a small number of times. The CDR3 here is CASSYPGQGVNTIYF. CDR3 DNA sequence: TGTGCCAGCAGTTACCCGGGACAGGGAGTAAACACCATATATTTT. V is TRBV28 and J is TRBJ1-3; 9 bases fit TRBD1. V trimming: 4 bases; J trimming: 6 bases; junction bases outside the gene matches: 7. This CDR3 comprises 15 residues. Germline lookup yields CDR1 MDHEN and CDR2 SYDVKM.

The V call is TRBV5-1, the J call TRBJ2-7; 8 nucleotides match TRBD2. The CDR3 length is 18 residues. V dropped 6 bases and J dropped 2; count of bases not matched to a gene: 19. Germline V gene lookup returns CDR1 SGHRS and CDR2 YFSETQ. The CDR3 DNA is TGCGCCAGCATTCCGCCGGAGGCTAGCGGGTCGGGCCCCTACGAGCAGTACTTC. Its protein product is CASIPPEASGSGPYEQYF.

The chain uses TRBV28 and TRBJ1-1, with D possibly being TRBD1 (5 bases). The CDR3 runs 13 residues. CDR1 MDHEN and CDR2 SYDVKM come from the germline V gene. Trimming stripped 4 bases from V and 8 bases from J, with 14 bases between. The CDR3 here is CASSSLGVVEAFF. The CDR3 DNA reads TGTGCCAGCAGTTCCTTAGGGGTAGTAGAAGCTTTCTTT. The complete variable domain, with remaining parts taken from reference TRBV28 and TRBJ1-1, reads DVKVTQSSRYLVKRTGEKVFLECVQDMDHENMFWYRQDPGLGLRLIYFSYDVKMKEKGDIPEGYSVSREKKERFSLILESASTNQTSMYLCASSSLGVVEAFFGQGTRLTVV.

The chain recombines TRBV30 with TRBJ2-1; 10 nucleotides line up with TRBD2. Germline V gene sequence: CDR1 GTSNPN, CDR2 SVGIG (reference sequence). CDR3 size: 13 residues. The CDR3: CACSGRSYNEQFF. CDR3 in DNA: TGTGCTTGTAGCGGGAGGTCCTACAATGAGCAGTTCTTC.

The V gene is TRBV11-3, the J gene TRBJ2-5, with D maybe TRBD2 (6 bases). This CDR3 has 15 residues. V was cut by 4 bases and J by 4 bases, with 16 bases left in between. The V gene's germline CDR1 is SGHNT and CDR2 YENEEA. The CDR3 DNA sequence: TGTGCCAGCAGCTCTAGAGGGACTCCCGGAGAGACCCAGTACTTC. Translation: CASSSRGTPGETQYF.

The gene calls are TRBV30 and TRBJ1-1; D is possibly TRBD1 (5 bases). Germline V lookup: CDR1 GTSNPN, CDR2 SVGIG (reference sequence). The CDR3 is 15 residues long. Trimming removed 0 bases at V and 0 bases at J, with 11 bases between. The CDR3: CAWSVGTLMNTEAFF. CDR3 sequence (DNA): TGTGCCTGGAGTGTGGGGACTCTTATGAACACTGAAGCTTTCTTT.

This clone has a handful of counts. This chain joins TRBV5-1 and TRBJ2-5; 8 bases line up with TRBD1. Trimming cost V 4 bases and J 5 bases; bases outside gene matches: 13. Germline CDR1 is SGHRS and CDR2 is YFSETQ. CDR3 length: 16 amino acids. CDR3 DNA sequence: TGCGCCAGCAGCAGAGGGACAGGAATAAGGGGGGAGACCCAGTACTTC. This sequence encodes CASSRGTGIRGETQYF.

CDR3 nucleotide sequence: TGTGCCTGGAGTGTAAGGCAGGGCAATCAGCCCCAGCATTTT. This sequence encodes CAWSVRQGNQPQHF. The rearrangement links TRBV30 to TRBJ1-5; no reliable D call. The germline CDR1 and CDR2 sequences are GTSNPN and SVGIG (reference sequence). The CDR3 contains 14 residues. Between the trimmed V and J ends, which lost 0 bases and 2 bases, there was a span of 8 bases.

V is TRBV11-2 and J is TRBJ2-7, with D possibly being TRBD1 (5 bases). The CDR3 sequence is 18 residues long. V was pared by 4 bases and J by 1 base, with 23 bases between. From germline, CDR1 is SGHAT and CDR2 FQNNGV. The CDR3 DNA reads as TGTGCCAGCAGCTCCATCCGCCCGACAGCCCATTTTTCCTACGAGCAGTACTTC. Amino acids: CASSSIRPTAHFSYEQYF.

The chain combines TRBV6-1 with TRBJ1-2; 7 bases match TRBD1. The V segment lost 6 bases and the J segment 0 bases; nucleotides outside the gene matches: 7. This CDR3 spans 15 amino acids. Per the germline V gene, CDR1 is MNHNS and CDR2 is SASEGT. CDR3 DNA: TGTGCCAGCAGGGCTGGACAGGCATCTAACTATGGCTACACCTTC. It specifies CASRAGQASNYGYTF.